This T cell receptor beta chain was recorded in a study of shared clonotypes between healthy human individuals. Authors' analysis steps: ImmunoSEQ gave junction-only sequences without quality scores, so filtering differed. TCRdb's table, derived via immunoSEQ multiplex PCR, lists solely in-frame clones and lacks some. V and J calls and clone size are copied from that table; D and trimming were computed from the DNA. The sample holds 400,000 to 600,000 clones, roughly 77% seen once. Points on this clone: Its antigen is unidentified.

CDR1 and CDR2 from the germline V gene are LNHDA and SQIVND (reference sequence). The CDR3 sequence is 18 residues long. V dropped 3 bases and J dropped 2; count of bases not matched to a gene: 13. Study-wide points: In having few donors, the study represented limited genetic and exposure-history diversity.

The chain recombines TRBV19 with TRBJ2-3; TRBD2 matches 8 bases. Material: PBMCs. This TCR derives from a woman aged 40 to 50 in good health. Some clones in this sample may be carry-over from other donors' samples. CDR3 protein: CASSIRPKTSASTDTQYF. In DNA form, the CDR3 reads TGTGCCAGTAGTATCCGACCGAAGACTAGCGCTTCCACAGATACGCAGTATTTT.